Listed below are T cell receptor beta chains from one sample, sequenced in a study of T cell changes during pregnancy in multiple sclerosis. The method was immunoSEQ multiplex PCR; TCRdb's version includes in-frame clones alone and lacks a portion of them. The table shows under 110,000 clones, with more than 85% occurring only once. The sample in question was peripheral blood, obtained in the second trimester of pregnancy. These TCRs come from a female donor with multiple sclerosis, enrolled in a pregnancy study. Both conserved end residues are part of each CDR3. The D gene is left open where the match is weak. The size of a clone is reported for some rows only, either as once, few or many, or as a class for expanded clones.

d_call j_call clone_size v_call cdr3_length cdr3_nt cdr3_aa
. TRBJ2-2 . TRBV27 14 TGTGCCAGCAGTTTCGGGGCGAACACCGGGGAGCTGTTTTTT CASSFGANTGELFF
TRBD1 TRBJ1-2 . TRBV12-5 17 TGTGCTAGTGGTTTGGTAATTTGGGACAGGGTACTCTATGGCTACACCTTC CASGLVIWDRVLYGYTF
. TRBJ2-6 . TRBV6-6 13 TGTGCCAGCGCGCGATCTGGGGCCAACGTCCTGACTTTC CASARSGANVLTF
TRBD2 TRBJ2-5 . TRBV7-2 16 TGTGCCAGCAGCTTACAGGCGGGAGGGCGATGGGAGACCCAGTACTTC CASSLQAGGRWETQYF
TRBD1 TRBJ1-2 . TRBV5-1 13 TGCGCCAGCAGCCGGACAGGGCACTATGGCTACACCTTC CASSRTGHYGYTF
TRBD2 TRBJ2-1 once TRBV7-9 16 TGTGCCAGCAGCCTATCGGGAGGCAGGACCTACAATGAGCAGTTCTTC CASSLSGGRTYNEQFF
. TRBJ1-4 . TRBV21-1 21 TGTGCCAGCAGCAAAGGAATCCCCGGGACAGGGGCGAGGGCAACTAATGAAAAACTGTTTTTT CASSKGIPGTGARATNEKLFF
TRBD2 TRBJ2-7 once TRBV28 14 TGTGCCAGCAGTTTGGCGGGAGGTCTCTACGAGCAGTACTTC CASSLAGGLYEQYF
. TRBJ1-1 . TRBV5-4 14 TGTGCCAGCAGCTTGGCAGGGTTAGACACTGAAGCTTTCTTT CASSLAGLDTEAFF
TRBD2 TRBJ2-7 . TRBV6-5 15 TGTGCCAGCAGTTTGAGCGGGGCGGGAGGCTACGAGCAGTACTTC CASSLSGAGGYEQYF
TRBD1 TRBJ2-7 . TRBV6-1 15 TGTGCCAGCAGTGAATGGGGGACAGGGCTCTACGAGCAGTACTTC CASSEWGTGLYEQYF